This T cell receptor beta chain is from a study of regulatory T cells in long-lasting Graves disease (TCRdb year 2021). In terms of the full investigation: Newly diagnosed Graves' disease patients had taken antithyroid drugs for less than 3 months. The study was conducted in China and was registered as a clinical trial. Persistent Graves' disease patients were compared with newly diagnosed Graves' disease patients by peripheral blood TCR sequencing and RNA sequencing. TCR sequencing covered around 13 persistent and around 20 newly diagnosed Graves' disease patients, approximately 33 samples in total. Study-wide findings and limitations: Sequencing and analysis were limited to the TCR beta chain. The authors acknowledged the small sample size as a limitation that may reduce accuracy. Compared with newly diagnosed patients, persistent Graves' disease patients had lower TCR Shannon entropy and fewer highly expanded clones, which suggests clonal expansion. Patients with persistent disease shared more public clonotypes (fewer than 3,000) than newly diagnosed patients did (966). Because the primary lesion, thyroid tissue, could not be accessed, the study looked at peripheral blood alone. Preferential use of TRBV28, TRBJ1-2 and TRBJ2-5 was observed in persistent disease, whereas TRBV20-1 and TRBJ2-1 were favored in newly diagnosed disease.

The time point label for this specimen denotes: newly diagnosed GD, antithyroid drugs for less than 3 months. RNA was extracted from PBMCs in TRIzol for both TCR sequencing and RNA sequencing. The diagnosis of Graves' disease was made according to American Thyroid Association guidelines. The patients came from an endocrinology department in Xi'an, China. Each patient gave approximately 9 milliliters of peripheral blood, collected in an EDTA anticoagulant tube. PBMCs were isolated by Ficoll Paque Plus density gradient separation without further T cell sorting. An Agilent 2100 Bioanalyzer and agarose gel were used to check RNA quality, and a NanoDrop 2000 was used to measure RNA concentration. This clonotype was seen many times. Its antigen has not been determined. Per-base qualities were not stored, and no clone one base away is much larger. The germline V end is reduced by 7 bases and the J end by 7 bases; junction bases left unmatched: 22. The cysteine opens and the phenylalanine closes a CDR3 of 18 amino acids. CDR3 DNA only is kept here, 54 bases in frame from base 1. CDR1 and CDR2 are drawn from the germline V gene: MNHNS, SASEGT.

The library was obtained by multiplex PCR. The sample was run on an Illumina HiSeq 4000. TCR beta libraries were built with iRepertoire HTBI primers and Arm-PCR amplification of CDR3 regions. Before sequencing, the PCR products underwent gel purification. The paper's processing steps were these. Across samples, 60 to 75 TRBV and 15 or so TRBJ segments were identified and used for gene usage analysis of CDR3 amino acid clonotypes. COPE and FqMerger were used to merge the filtered high-quality paired reads into contigs. BLAST was used to align contigs to IMGT TRBV, TRBD and TRBJ reference genes, with CDR3 defined following IMGT. Any clonotype with a frequency above 0.1% was counted as a highly expanded clone. Repertoire diversity was measured by Shannon entropy, and V-J evenness by the Gini coefficient. A clonotype found in more than one individual was treated as public. In TCRdb, the public reads were trimmed at Q25 with fastp and aligned with MiXCR, with productive beta chains retained. Duplicate CDR3 protein sequences are folded into a single record with the most common DNA and genes. TCRdb assigned the V and J calls; the authors' analysis was not used. For this sample there are some 350,000 distinct CDR3 sequences; about 17% appear just once. Clones ranked in the top ten supply around 20% of the sample.

The same sample was also used in a study of T cells in Graves' hyperthyroidism and ophthalmopathy. From the second report: Stable Graves' hyperthyroidism was defined as no progression to ophthalmopathy during 18 months of follow-up. Hyperthyroidism patients were newly diagnosed, had a disease duration of under 2 months, and were aged 18 to 65 years. Any patient with an uncontrolled infection, another autoimmune disease, pregnancy or lactation was excluded. Diagnoses were based on clinical symptoms, serum thyroxine and TRAb, thyroid ultrasound and orbital computed tomography. A first-round RT-PCR of the TCR CDR3 used the HTBI primer set with the Qiagen OneStep RT-PCR kit. Most expanded thyroid clonotypes (frequency above 0.001) were also detected in blood, suggesting blood repertoires may reflect thyroid immune responses. A model built on a 13 V-J signature distinguished ophthalmopathy from stable hyperthyroidism, reaching around 87% sensitivity and around 81% specificity in cross-validation and 80%/75% in testing. During validation, the model predicted progression to ophthalmopathy a median of roughly 7.1 months ahead of onset, with more than 55% sensitivity and about 72% specificity. A discovery cohort of 95 to 100 patients, about 40 with Graves' ophthalmopathy and 57 with stable Graves' hyperthyroidism, was used to find distinguishing TCR V-J signatures. Prospective prediction of ophthalmopathy was tested in an independent validation cohort of approximately 18 hyperthyroidism patients and some 17 patients who later progressed to ophthalmopathy. The roughly 91 discovery patients were randomly split 7:3 into training and test sets. In six Graves' hyperthyroidism patients, the study also compared T-cell repertoires from thyroid tissue with T-cell repertoires from blood. After sampling, hyperthyroidism patients received methimazole starting at 30 mg daily, and ophthalmopathy patients received high-dose intravenous methylprednisolone. The libraries were constructed in a second round of multiplex PCR and then size-selected and purified. Paired-end sequencing of the libraries was performed with 100 bp reads on an Illumina HiSeq2000. SOAPnuke was used to process the raw data, removing reads that contained adapters or uncalled bases, had a mean Phred below 15, or lacked an exact match to the constant primer or identifier. COPE v1.2.5 was used to merge high-quality paired reads, and clonotypes were defined as unique nucleotide sequences. MiTCR v1.1 was used to align the clonotypes against IMGT TRBV, TRBD and TRBJ reference segments. The analysis was restricted to V-J combinations with a frequency above 0.0001, which together covered just over 99% of the repertoires. A TCS score was defined as the ratio of F50 (clonal expansion) to E x V (chaos), with BLOSUM62-based TCRdist applied between CDR3 peptides within each V-J. Welch's t-statistics and random forest reduced fewer than 550 V-J features to roughly 13, which were used in a naive Bayes classifier (R e1071). No statistical method was used to set the sample size in advance, and investigators knew the group allocation. TCR Vbeta CDR3 sequencing of 135 peripheral blood samples (approximately 44 ophthalmopathy, 70 to 85 hyperthyroidism and approximately 17 progressor patients) is reported in the paper.

The TCR originated in a woman aged 18 to 35 with Graves disease. Donor details come from another sample of the same person, matched by shared clones. The chain couples TRBV6-1 to TRBJ1-5; 7 bases in the middle match TRBD1. The sample in question was peripheral blood mononuclear cells (PBMCs), obtained at new diagnosis, from a patient treated with antithyroid drugs. This receptor has the CDR3 CASTDRQGVGRVGQPQHF. The DNA sequence is TGTGCCAGCACCGATAGACAGGGAGTGGGGAGGGTCGGGCAGCCCCAGCATTTT.